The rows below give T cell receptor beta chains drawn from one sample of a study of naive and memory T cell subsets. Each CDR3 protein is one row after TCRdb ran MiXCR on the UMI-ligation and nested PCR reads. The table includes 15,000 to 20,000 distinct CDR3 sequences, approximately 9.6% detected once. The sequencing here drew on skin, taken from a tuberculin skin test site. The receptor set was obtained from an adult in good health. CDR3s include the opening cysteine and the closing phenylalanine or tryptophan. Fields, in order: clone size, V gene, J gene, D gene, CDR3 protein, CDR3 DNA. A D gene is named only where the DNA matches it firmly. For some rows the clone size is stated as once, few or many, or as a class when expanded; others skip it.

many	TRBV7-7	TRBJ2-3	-	CASSLSSARTDTQYF	TGTGCTAGCAGCTTAAGTAGCGCCCGCACAGATACGCAGTATTTT
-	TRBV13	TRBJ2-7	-	CASSLGGEQYF	TGTGCCAGCAGCTTAGGGGGGGAGCAGTACTTC
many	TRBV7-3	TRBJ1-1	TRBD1	CASSRRDSEAFF	TGTGCCAGCAGCCGTCGGGACAGTGAAGCTTTCTTT
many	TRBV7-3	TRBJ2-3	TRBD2	CASSVKGTSGTDTQYF	TGTGCCAGCAGCGTAAAAGGGACTAGCGGCACAGATACGCAGTATTTT
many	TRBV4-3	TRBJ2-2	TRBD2	CASSQIGRTSGGPGGPGELFF	TGCGCCAGCAGCCAAATAGGTCGGACTAGCGGGGGGCCAGGAGGGCCCGGGGAGCTGTTTTTT
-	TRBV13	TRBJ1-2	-	CASSQEGGLYYGYTF	TGTGCCAGCAGTCAAGAAGGGGGGCTATACTATGGCTACACCTTC
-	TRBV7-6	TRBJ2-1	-	CASSLGAGEQFF	TGTGCCAGCAGCTTAGGAGCTGGTGAGCAGTTCTTC
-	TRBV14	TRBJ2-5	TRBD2	CASSHPRTSAQETQYF	TGTGCCAGCAGCCATCCGCGGACTAGCGCCCAAGAGACCCAGTACTTC
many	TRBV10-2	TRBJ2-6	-	CASMYGPTSGANVLTF	TGCGCCAGCATGTACGGCCCGACTAGTGGGGCCAACGTCCTGACTTTC
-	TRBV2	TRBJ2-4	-	CASSERTVRSQNIQYF	TGTGCCAGCAGTGAAAGGACAGTTCGGAGCCAAAACATTCAGTACTTC
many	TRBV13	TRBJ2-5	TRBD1	CASSWDRVRQEETQYF	TGTGCCAGCAGCTGGGACAGGGTGCGGCAAGAGGAGACCCAGTACTTC
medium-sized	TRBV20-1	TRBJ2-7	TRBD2	CSAPSGRAYEQYF	TGCAGTGCCCCTAGCGGCCGGGCCTACGAGCAGTACTTC
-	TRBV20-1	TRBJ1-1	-	CSARDGGGIMNTEAFF	TGCAGTGCTAGAGACGGGGGGGGGATTATGAACACTGAAGCTTTCTTT
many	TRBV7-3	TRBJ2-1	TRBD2	CASSLPGTSGGGSEQFF	TGTGCCAGCAGCTTACCTGGGACTAGCGGGGGAGGTAGTGAGCAGTTCTTC
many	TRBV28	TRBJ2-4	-	CASSFRILAKNIQYF	TGTGCCAGCAGTTTTCGAATACTAGCCAAAAACATTCAGTACTTC
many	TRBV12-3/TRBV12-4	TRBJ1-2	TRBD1	CASTTGGMAGYTF	TGTGCCAGCACCACAGGGGGAATGGCCGGCTACACCTTC
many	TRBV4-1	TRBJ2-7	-	CASSQETPSYEQYF	TGCGCCAGCAGCCAGGAGACACCCTCCTACGAGCAGTACTTC
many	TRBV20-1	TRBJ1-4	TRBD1	CSARDFGQQGVQEKLFF	TGCAGTGCTAGAGATTTTGGCCAACAGGGGGTGCAGGAAAAACTGTTTTTT
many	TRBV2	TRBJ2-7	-	CALLRDRTYEQYF	TGTGCCCTACTGAGGGACCGAACCTACGAGCAGTACTTC
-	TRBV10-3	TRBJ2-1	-	CAVKTGTLHEQFF	TGTGCCGTAAAGACAGGGACTCTCCATGAGCAGTTCTTC
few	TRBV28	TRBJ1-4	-	CASSSQTTNEKLFF	TGTGCCAGCAGTTCACAGACAACTAATGAAAAACTGTTTTTT
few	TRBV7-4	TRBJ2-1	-	CASTGPGGKHDNEQFF	TGTGCCAGCACCGGGCCGGGGGGCAAACACGACAATGAGCAGTTCTTC
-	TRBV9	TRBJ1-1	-	CASSVGGGVNTEAFF	TGTGCCAGCAGCGTAGGAGGGGGGGTCAACACTGAAGCTTTCTTT
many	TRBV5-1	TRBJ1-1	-	CASSTTGNTEAFF	TGCGCCAGCAGCACGACAGGGAACACTGAAGCTTTCTTT
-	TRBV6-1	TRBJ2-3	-	CASSEDGAGACLNTQYF	TGTGCCAGCAGTGAAGACGGGGCAGGGGCCTGCCTTAATACGCAGTATTTT
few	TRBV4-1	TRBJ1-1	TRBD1	CASSQSTGTGGTEAFF	TGCGCCAGCAGCCAGTCAACCGGGACAGGGGGCACTGAAGCTTTCTTT
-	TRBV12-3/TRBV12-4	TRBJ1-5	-	CASSTHGLYSNQPQHF	TGTGCCAGCAGTACCCACGGCCTCTATAGCAATCAGCCCCAGCATTTT
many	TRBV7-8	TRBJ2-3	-	CASSFSGAGPITDTQYF	TGTGCCAGCAGCTTCTCGGGGGCCGGTCCTATCACAGATACGCAGTATTTT
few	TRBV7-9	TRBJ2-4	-	CASSLDSKNIQYF	TGTGCCAGCAGCTTAGACAGTAAAAACATTCAGTACTTC
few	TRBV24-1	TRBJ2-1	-	CARPGSSYNEQFF	TGTGCCCGCCCCGGAAGCTCCTACAATGAGCAGTTCTTC
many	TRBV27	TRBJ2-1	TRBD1	CASSPRTGRGINEQFF	TGTGCCAGCAGTCCGAGGACAGGGCGTGGTATAAATGAGCAGTTCTTC
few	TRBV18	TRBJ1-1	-	CASSPRRKTEAFF	TGTGCCAGCTCACCACGGAGGAAAACTGAAGCTTTCTTT
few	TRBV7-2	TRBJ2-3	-	CASSSRRADTQYF	TGTGCCAGCAGCTCCCGACGCGCAGACACGCAGTATTTT
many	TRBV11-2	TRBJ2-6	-	CASSDGQRSGANVLTF	TGTGCCAGCAGTGACGGACAGCGCTCTGGGGCCAACGTCCTGACTTTC
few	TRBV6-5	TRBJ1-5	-	CASRNQRGGRAYSNQPQHF	TGTGCCAGCAGAAATCAAAGGGGGGGGAGGGCTTATAGCAATCAGCCCCAGCATTTT
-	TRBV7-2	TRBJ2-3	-	CASSPAGHTDTQYF	TGTGCCAGCAGCCCGGCGGGACACACAGATACGCAGTATTTT
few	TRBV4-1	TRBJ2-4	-	CASSPSIRDEAKNIQYF	TGCGCCAGCAGCCCAAGTATCAGGGATGAGGCCAAAAACATTCAGTACTTC
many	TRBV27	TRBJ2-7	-	CASSFQAGEQYF	TGTGCCAGCAGTTTTCAAGCAGGCGAGCAGTACTTC
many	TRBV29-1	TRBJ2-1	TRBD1	CSVDGTAYNEQFF	TGCAGCGTTGACGGGACAGCCTACAATGAGCAGTTCTTC
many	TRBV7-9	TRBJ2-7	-	CASSIGGFSDEQYF	TGTGCCAGCAGCATAGGGGGTTTTTCGGACGAGCAGTACTTC
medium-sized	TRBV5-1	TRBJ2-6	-	CASSLQGDGANVLTF	TGCGCCAGCAGCTTACAGGGAGATGGGGCCAACGTCCTGACTTTC
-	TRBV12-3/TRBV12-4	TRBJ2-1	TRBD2	CASSLSAGGSNEQFF	TGTGCCAGCAGTTTGTCAGCGGGAGGGTCCAATGAGCAGTTCTTC
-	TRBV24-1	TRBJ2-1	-	CATSDPVRAREQFF	TGTGCCACCAGTGACCCGGTCAGGGCGAGAGAGCAGTTCTTC
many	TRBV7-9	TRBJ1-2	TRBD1	CASSPRTGYNYGYTF	TGTGCCAGCAGCCCCCGGACAGGGTACAACTATGGCTACACCTTC
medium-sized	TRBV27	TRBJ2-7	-	CASYSPRSSYEQYF	TGTGCCAGCTATTCCCCGAGGAGCTCCTACGAGCAGTACTTC
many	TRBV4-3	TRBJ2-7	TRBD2	CASSQAGLAGNDEQYF	TGCGCCAGCAGCCAGGCGGGTCTAGCGGGGAACGACGAGCAGTACTTC
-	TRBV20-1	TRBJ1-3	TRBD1	CSARGRGGLSGNTIYF	TGCAGTGCTAGAGGCAGGGGGGGGCTCTCTGGAAACACCATATATTTT
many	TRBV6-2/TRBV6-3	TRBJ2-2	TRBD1	CASSYGTVNTGELFF	TGTGCCAGCAGTTACGGGACAGTAAACACCGGGGAGCTGTTTTTT
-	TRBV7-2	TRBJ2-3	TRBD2	CASSPIAGVSTDTQYF	TGTGCCAGCAGCCCAATCGCGGGGGTCTCCACAGATACGCAGTATTTT
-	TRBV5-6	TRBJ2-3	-	CASSTLRTQYF	TGTGCCAGCAGTACCCTCCGTACGCAGTATTTT
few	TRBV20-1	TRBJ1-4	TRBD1	CSARTQGAWEKLFF	TGCAGTGCTAGGACACAGGGGGCTTGGGAAAAACTGTTTTTT
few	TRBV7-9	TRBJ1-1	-	CASSLATGMNTEAFF	TGTGCCAGCAGCTTAGCGACAGGAATGAACACTGAAGCTTTCTTT
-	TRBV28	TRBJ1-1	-	CASSTGHLERAFF	TGTGCCAGCAGTACGGGACATCTAGAACGGGCTTTCTTT
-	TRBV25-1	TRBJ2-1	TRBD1	CASSEAGGLSYNEQFF	TGTGCCAGCAGTGAGGCAGGGGGCCTCTCCTACAATGAGCAGTTCTTC
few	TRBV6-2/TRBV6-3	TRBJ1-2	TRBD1	CASSYSRGHGYTF	TGTGCCAGCAGTTACAGCAGGGGGCATGGCTACACCTTC
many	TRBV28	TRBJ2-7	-	CASSFGASYEQYF	TGTGCCAGCAGTTTTGGGGCCTCCTACGAGCAGTACTTC
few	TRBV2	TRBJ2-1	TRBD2	CASMPGLAWNEQFF	TGTGCCAGCATGCCGGGACTAGCATGGAATGAGCAGTTCTTC
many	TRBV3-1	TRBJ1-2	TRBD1	CASSFGTGGSYGYTF	TGTGCCAGCAGTTTCGGGACAGGGGGAAGCTATGGCTACACCTTC
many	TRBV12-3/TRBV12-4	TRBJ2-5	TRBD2	CASSFRLAGWGREPETQYF	TGTGCCAGCAGTTTTAGGCTAGCGGGGTGGGGTCGGGAACCAGAGACCCAGTACTTC
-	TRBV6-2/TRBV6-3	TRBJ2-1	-	CASSLTRGDEQFF	TGTGCCAGCAGCCTCACACGGGGCGATGAGCAGTTCTTC